The source of this T cell receptor (beta chain) is a study of long-term antiretroviral therapy in people with HIV. V lost 1 base, J lost 2 bases, and 11 bases lay in between. Germline lookup yields CDR1 LNHDA and CDR2 SQIVND (reference sequence). This CDR3 comprises 15 residues. Overall study findings and caveats: Viral resistance, ART adherence and therapy changes all lacked available data.

Specimens carried about 0.85-11 million cryopreserved PBMC before DNA extraction. Survey-level resolution applied to immunoSEQ assay v3.0. Sequencing was performed with immunoSEQ multiplex PCR; in TCRdb, only in-frame clones are kept and a portion is missing. The sample lists tens of thousands of clones; roughly 85% were seen once. About this clone itself: Its antigen is not identified.

The receptor was derived from a man aged 35 to 55 with HIV. V gene TRBV19 combines with J gene TRBJ1-1; TRBD1 is a possible D gene (6 bases). This material consisted of unsorted PBMCs, taken 2.3 years after starting antiretroviral therapy. CDR3 protein: CASSIGPTGNTEAFF. In DNA, the CDR3 is TGTGCCAGTAGTATAGGCCCGACAGGCAACACTGAAGCTTTCTTT.